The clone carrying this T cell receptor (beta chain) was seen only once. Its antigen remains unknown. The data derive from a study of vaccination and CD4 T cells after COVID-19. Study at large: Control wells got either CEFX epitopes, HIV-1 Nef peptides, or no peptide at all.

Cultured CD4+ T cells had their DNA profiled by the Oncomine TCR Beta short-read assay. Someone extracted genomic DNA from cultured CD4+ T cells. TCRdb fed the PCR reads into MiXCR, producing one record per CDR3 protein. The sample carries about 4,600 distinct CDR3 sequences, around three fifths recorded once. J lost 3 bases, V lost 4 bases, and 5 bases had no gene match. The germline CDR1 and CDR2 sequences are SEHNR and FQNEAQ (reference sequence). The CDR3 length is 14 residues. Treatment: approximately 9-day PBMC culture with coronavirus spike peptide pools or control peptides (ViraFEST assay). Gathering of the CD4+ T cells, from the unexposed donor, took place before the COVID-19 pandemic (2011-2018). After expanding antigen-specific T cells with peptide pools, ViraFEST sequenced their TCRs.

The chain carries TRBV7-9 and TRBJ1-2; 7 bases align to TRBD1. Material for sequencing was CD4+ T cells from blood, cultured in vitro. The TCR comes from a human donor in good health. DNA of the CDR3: TGTGCCAGCAGCTCGACAGGGAGTGACTATGGCTACACCTTC. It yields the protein CASSSTGSDYGYTF.